This T cell receptor (beta chain) came from a study of cytomegalovirus exposure and HLA in healthy donors (dated by TCRdb to the late 2010s). Study-level background: An earlier analysis of 587 of the donors reported approximately 300 Gb of sequence data and 95 million to 130 million unique TCR beta sequences obtained from around 170 million T cells. Using immunosequencing, the study profiled T cell repertoires from approximately 700 subjects and related those repertoires to cytomegalovirus serostatus. Donor age, sex, ethnicity and CMV serostatus were compiled together with the repertoire data. Genome-wide SNP genotypes for about 65% of the roughly 670 donors were used in a later genetic analysis, which treated that subset as a discovery cohort. Besides the first cohort of 550 to 750 subjects, a separate validation cohort made up of over 100 different subjects was used. An earlier analysis of some 500 of the donors used high-throughput TCR beta sequencing to judge whether each TCR beta V gene segment behaved as functional or pseudogenic. The study combined high-throughput TCR immunosequencing, statistical association of individual TCRs with disease status, and machine learning to predict cytomegalovirus infection status. Roughly 5 DR-DQ haplotypes were treated as single units for association and clustering because of strong linkage in the cohort. In the later analysis, no new phenotypic data were used to find candidate immune exposures; instead, reliance was placed on TCR beta sequences and their occurrence across donors. Roughly 300 gigabases of sequencing data and tens of millions of unique TCR sequences were included in an early release covering 500 to 750 HLA-typed donors. The number of donors typed differed by locus, with about 620-630 for A, B, C, DRB1 and DQB1, 522 for DQA1, 600 to 610 for DPA1, and some 440 for DPB1. A later analysis re-analyzed previously published TCR beta repertoires from hundreds of donors and added high-resolution HLA genotyping to study TCR occurrence patterns. Every discovery cohort repertoire had been produced on one sequencing platform. Across 300 to 400 genotyped donors of the cohort, an average of roughly 250,000 unique TCR beta nucleotide sequences per donor were sequenced, and around 20% of those sequences were non-productive. HLA typing included class I and class II loci at four-digit resolution. The aim of the study was to test whether cataloging public T cell receptors could identify signatures of past pathogen exposure. Among the approximately 400 genotyped donors, more than 70% belonged to the genetic ancestry cluster associated with self-reported Caucasian donors. Study-level results and caveats: Immune exposure information for the cohort was limited to CMV serostatus. In a later genetic analysis, fewer N-insertions in productive TCRs were reported among donors in an Asian-associated ancestry cluster than the approximately 630-donor mean. In this cohort, only TCR beta chains were sequenced, and detectable features were limited by the absence of alpha or paired-chain data. The authors suggested that the approach could potentially be extended to other disease states and immunological phenotypes. Roughly uniform sequencing depth across donors was assumed in presence/absence analyses, although this assumption may not hold. A group of highly shared sequence variants was considered likely to be a technical artifact of the sequencing pipeline. A later genetic analysis associated a missense DCLRE1C variant with V-gene and J-gene trimming of TCR beta chains, and an independent cohort replicated the association. Because some donors lacked HLA typing at each locus, the association tests relied only on the typed subset. Correlated functional status among segregating V segments might reflect linkage disequilibrium, but an unknown experimental factor could not be ruled out. Three of the identified cytomegalovirus-associated TCR beta chains were confirmed in vitro to be specific for cytomegalovirus antigens. Several of the top co-occurrence clusters appeared to be linked to parvovirus B19, influenza, CMV and Epstein-Barr virus, according to a later analysis. When HLA alleles, especially DR and DQ, strongly co-occurred, TCR associations were difficult to assign to individual alleles. Because counts were too low, about 17 rarely observed V segments, including chromosome 9 orphons, were excluded from the earlier analysis of 587 of the donors. In a later analysis, HLA-associated TCR beta chains showed more clonal expansion and lower generation probabilities than non-associated chains that were equally common. A further reported finding was that TCR beta sequences accurately predicted the HLA-A and HLA-B alleles for most subjects in the first cohort. In a later analysis, some 18,000 TCR beta sequences were associated with specific HLA alleles at a false discovery rate of 0.05. The study listed 164 TCR beta chains as associated with cytomegalovirus. The classifier was reported to diagnose cytomegalovirus status with high specificity and sensitivity in both the original and validation cohorts. Some IMGT-functional V segments, including TRBV6-2 and TRBV6-3, could not be told apart with the 87-base-pair reads, so those segments were excluded. A later analysis found that most CMV-associated TCR beta chains appeared HLA-restricted, with HLA associations seemingly driven largely by CMV exposure. Across donors, most TCR sequences were observed very rarely, whereas some public TCRs were present in many individuals. Broadly in line with IMGT annotations, most TCR beta V segments showed up in productive rearrangements about 87% or about 30% of the time in an earlier analysis of 450 to 750 of the donors. In a later analysis, TCR association rates were found to vary across HLA loci, with the most associated TCRs seen for DRB1 alleles and the fewest for HLA-C alleles.

Library preparation employed the immunoSEQ multiplex PCR assay. For the multiplex PCR, a mixture combining 60 forward primers for TCR Vbeta segments and 13 reverse primers for TCR Jbeta segments was used. The CDR3 region of rearranged TCR beta genes was amplified from genomic DNA by a multiplex PCR assay. The Illumina HiSeq System was used to sequence the amplified TCR beta libraries as 87-base-pair reads. The paper's data handling went like this. A later analysis counted 75 million to 100 million unique TCR beta chains across the 550 to 800 repertoires, and 10 million to 12 million of these chains were shared by at least two donors. Raw reads were error-corrected and collapsed into unique sequences with a nearest-neighbor algorithm that merged closely related sequences to remove PCR and sequencing errors. V, D and J gene segments were assigned by aligning CDR3 sequences to IMGT reference sequences. For a sequence to be retained, a match of at least six nucleotides was required to both a V gene segment and a J gene segment. A rearrangement was called productive if the CDR3 had no stop codons and remained in frame with V and J, and every other rearrangement was called non-productive. Following IMGT convention, CDR3 was defined as the stretch from the second conserved V-encoded cysteine up to the conserved J-encoded phenylalanine. The earlier analysis of a few hundred of the donors excluded any sequence lacking an unambiguous match to a single V gene segment. In an earlier analysis of approximately 610 of the donors, V segments were called functional above 56.7% productive rearrangements and were called segregating when the between-donor standard deviation exceeded 5%. To diagnose cytomegalovirus status from the catalog of TCR beta chain sequences, a statistical classification framework was built. V and J gene assignment, in a later analysis, came from comparing TCR nucleotide sequences with IMGT/GENE-DB human TR gene sequences. The TCRdist pipeline was used in a later analysis to assign CDR3 sequences and most-parsimonious VDJ recombination scenarios. A later analysis defined each TCR beta chain by its CDR3 amino acid sequence plus V-gene family, and excluded reads lacking a unique V-gene family. A later analysis removed 550 to 700 highly shared, low-generation-probability nucleotide sequences to deal with suspected cross-contamination and a sequencing artifact. For each public chain, a later analysis derived a clonal expansion index from normalized ranks of inferred template counts within each repertoire. In a later analysis, generation probabilities were computed with a VDJ recombination model fitted to out-of-frame rearrangements, and the resulting probabilities were checked against IGoR. In a later analysis, TCR-TCR, TCR-HLA and TCR-CMV co-occurrence was scored with hypergeometric tests, and a repertoire-size bias correction was applied to TCR pairs. A later analysis estimated false discovery rates by permuting HLA or CMV assignments 20 times. In a later analysis, co-occurring TCRs were grouped with DBSCAN, and TCRdist sequence similarity was added when clustering was performed within HLA-allele-positive subsets. Repertoires with fewer than 30,000 or more than 120,000 public chains, plus five repertoires with anomalous nucleotide sharing, were excluded from co-occurrence clustering. This is the immuneACCESS table as TCRdb keeps it, with only in-frame sequences that have V and J called. A part of the clones is gone; compared with another copy, unresolved V genes explain less than half, and the rest is unexplained. V and J calls and clone size are copied from that table; D and trimming were computed from the DNA. The sample records around 170,000 clones, around 81% of which are singletons. The ten top clones hold around 5.7% of the sample.

The cohort was made up of roughly 670 healthy bone marrow donors. All cohort members were sampled while nominally healthy, although unrecorded immune exposures were likely present. The donor was CMV seronegative and belonged to the group of more than 300 seronegative cohort members. Every donor gave a peripheral blood sample, and the peripheral blood mononuclear cells from that sample were used for TCR beta sequencing. The Qiagen DNeasy Blood Extraction Kit was used to extract genomic DNA from the blood cell samples. Here V drops 0 bases and J drops 4 bases, and the junction holds 6 bases not matched to any gene. Counted from cysteine to phenylalanine, this CDR3 has 17 amino acids. Just CDR3 DNA is preserved here, 51 bases in frame from base 1. The germline V gene sets CDR1 to LGHNA and CDR2 to YSLEER. To note about this clone: Its antigen is unknown. Per-base qualities were not stored, and no clone one base away is much larger.

The source material was PBMCs. The receptor chain draws on TRBV4-3 and TRBJ2-5; the central 12 bases match TRBD2. The source is a man aged 40-55 years in good health and CMV-seronegative. The encoded CDR3 is CASSQDASGRAGETQYF. The DNA reads TGCGCCAGCAGCCAAGACGCTAGCGGGAGGGCCGGAGAGACCCAGTACTTC.